One and the same sample provided the 24 T cell receptor beta chains below, sequenced in a study of T-cell reconstitution after alpha-beta-depleted transplantation in children. Construction of the TCRbeta library involved unique molecular identifiers. TCRdb itself ran the PCR reads through MiXCR, one entry per CDR3 protein. Of 400,000 to 450,000 distinct CDR3 sequences in the sample, 43% were seen once. Sample: PBMCs, taken before TCRalphabeta/CD19-depleted stem cell transplant. The receptors were gathered from a girl aged 2 to 10 with aplastic anemia, due to receive a stem cell transplant.

This clonotype was picked up a small number of times. This chain connects TRBV15 to TRBJ1-4; D gene ambiguous. The CDR3 has 13 residues. Germline-derived CDR1 and CDR2 are LNHNV and YYDKDF (reference sequence). V lost 3 bases, J lost 5 bases, and 7 bases lay in between. The CDR3 DNA reads TGTGCCACCAGCAGGGGGTTCAATGAAAAACTGTTTTTT. Its protein is CATSRGFNEKLFF.

The J gene is TRBJ2-7, the V gene TRBV20-1; D is possibly TRBD2 (5 bases). The CDR3 totals 13 residues. V was pared by 1 base and J by 6 bases, with 13 bases between. Germline CDR1 DFQATT, CDR2 SNEGSKA (reference sequence). The CDR3 sequence: CSARGAGGGEQYF. The CDR3 DNA sequence: TGCAGTGCTAGAGGGGCAGGAGGAGGCGAGCAGTACTTC.

This sequence joins TRBV12-3 or TRBV12-4 and TRBJ2-2; 9 nucleotides line up with TRBD1. This CDR3 comprises 15 residues. J gave up 7 bases and V 3 bases, and 6 bases lay outside the gene matches. DNA of the CDR3: TGTGCCAGCAGTTTCCGTGGACAGGGGAGCGGGGAGCTGTTTTTT. Protein: CASSFRGQGSGELFF.

The chain recombines TRBV10-3 with TRBJ2-5; D is unresolved. The V gene lost 2 bases and the J gene lost 3 bases, with 13 bases spanning the gap. Germline CDR1 is ENHRY and CDR2 is SYGVKD. This CDR3 is 15 amino acids long. CDR3 loop: CAISETEGLEETQYF. The DNA of the CDR3 is TGTGCCATCAGTGAGACAGAAGGATTGGAAGAGACCCAGTACTTC.

The genes are TRBV7-9 and TRBJ2-7; unclear D gene. The CDR3 length is 15 residues. Germline V gene lookup returns CDR1 SEHNR and CDR2 FQNEAQ (reference sequence). Trimming shortened V by 1 base and J by 0 bases, and 10 bases separated the two germline ends. The CDR3 is CASSLVDANSYEQYF. The CDR3 nucleotides read TGTGCCAGCAGCTTAGTGGACGCAAACTCCTACGAGCAGTACTTC.

The rearrangement uses TRBV18 and TRBJ2-7; a possible D gene is TRBD2 (6 bases). Germline values: CDR1 KGHSH, CDR2 LQKENI. This CDR3 region has 15 residues. Trimming took 8 bases from V and 6 from J, leaving 23 bases between them. CDR3 DNA sequence: TGTGCCAGCGCCAACTCAGGAGGGGTGGTTCGCGAGCAGTACTTC. This translates into CASANSGGVVREQYF.

The chain couples TRBV7-9 to TRBJ1-2; the D gene is possibly TRBD1 (6 bases). Germline CDR1 SEHNR, CDR2 FQNEAQ (reference sequence). CDR3 length: 16 amino acids. V lost 3 bases to trimming and J lost 2 bases, with 16 bases between them. CDR3 DNA: TGTGCCAGCAGCTTTAAAGCTATCACAGGGAACTATGGCTACACCTTC. This encodes CASSFKAITGNYGYTF.

The V gene is TRBV12-3 or TRBV12-4, the J gene TRBJ2-1; the D is unclear. The V gene lost 7 bases and the J gene lost 7 bases, with 11 bases spanning the gap. The CDR3 is made up of 12 amino acids. This CDR3 is CASNLGENEQFF. CDR3 DNA: TGTGCCAGCAATCTTGGAGAAAATGAGCAGTTCTTC.

The J gene is TRBJ2-7, the V gene TRBV6-5; D uncertain. The CDR3 totals 12 residues. V was shortened by 5 bases and J by 3 bases, with 8 bases between the two germline ends. Germline V gives CDR1 MNHEY, CDR2 SVGAGI. The CDR3 loop reads CASSNRIYEQYF. The CDR3 DNA reads as TGTGCCAGCAGTAACCGCATCTACGAGCAGTACTTC.

This chain connects TRBV9 to TRBJ2-1; 12 nucleotides align to TRBD2. Germline loops: CDR1 SGDLS, CDR2 YYNGEE. The CDR3 extends over 17 amino acids. The V and J ends lost 4 bases and 7 bases, in that order; junction bases with no gene match: 12. The CDR3 bases are TGTGCCAGCAGCCCGAGAACCTCTAGCGGGAGGGCTAATGAGCAGTTCTTC. Protein: CASSPRTSSGRANEQFF.

V and J are TRBV7-9 and TRBJ2-7; 10 bases fit TRBD1. The germline V gene encodes CDR1 SEHNR and CDR2 FQNEAQ (reference sequence). This CDR3 is built from 15 residues. V shed 5 bases, J shed 4 bases, and the junction held 8 bases outside the gene matches. The CDR3 DNA is TGTGCCAGCAGCGGGACGGGACAGGGGATATACGAGCAGTACTTC. It encodes CASSGTGQGIYEQYF. Supplemented by reference TRBV7-9 and TRBJ2-7, the full variable domain reads DTGVSQNPRHKITKRGQNVTFRCDPISEHNRLYWYRQTLGQGPEFLTYFQNEAQLEKSRLLSDRFSAERPKGSFSTLEIQRTEQGDSAMYLCASSGTGQGIYEQYFGPGTRLTVT.

The chain joins TRBV5-1 to TRBJ2-7; no definite D call. The germline CDR1 and CDR2 sequences are SGHRS and YFSETQ. The V end lost 4 bases, the J end lost 2 bases, and 10 bases lay between the germline ends. The CDR3 spans 13 residues. CDR3 DNA: TGCGCCAGCAGCATCACAACTGCCTACGAGCAGTACTTC. Its protein is CASSITTAYEQYF.

CDR3 in DNA: TGTGCCAGCAGCAAAATTGAGACCCAGTACTTC. Translating gives CASSKIETQYF. The V and J genes are TRBV7-2 and TRBJ2-5; no definite D call. The CDR3 length is 11 residues. Trimming stripped 5 bases from V and 5 bases from J, with 6 bases between. Germline CDR1 and CDR2: SGHTA and FQGNSA.

This clonotype was detected only a few times. This rearrangement joins TRBV4-1 to TRBJ2-1; TRBD2 matches at 8 bases. Germline V gives CDR1 MGHRA, CDR2 YSYEKL. There are 16 residues in the CDR3. With V trimmed by 4 bases and J by 5 bases, 10 bases remained unmatched. CDR3 sequence reads: CASSLVGLVLDNEQFF. DNA of the CDR3: TGCGCCAGCAGCCTGGTGGGACTAGTGTTGGACAATGAGCAGTTCTTC.

At least ten counts were recorded for this clonotype. The V call is TRBV5-1, the J call TRBJ1-1; the D gene is possibly TRBD1 (6 bases). Trimming removed 4 bases at V and 1 base at J, with 11 bases between. The V gene's germline CDR1 is SGHRS and CDR2 YFSETQ. CDR3 size: 14 residues. CDR3 protein: CASSQGHPNTEAFF. In DNA, the CDR3 is TGCGCCAGCAGCCAGGGACACCCGAACACTGAAGCTTTCTTT.

This sequence joins TRBV12-3 or TRBV12-4 and TRBJ2-7; the match to TRBD1 covers 9 bases. CDR3 size: 15 residues. Germline trimming cut 6 bases from V and 3 bases from J; bases unmatched to any gene: 9. For the CDR3, the DNA is TGTGCCAGCAGCCCAAGACAGGGGGGGTTCTACGAGCAGTACTTC. Translation gives CASSPRQGGFYEQYF.

The chain carries TRBV29-1 and TRBJ2-5; either TRBD1 or TRBD2 may fit D (6 bases each). This CDR3 is built from 12 residues. Germline lookup yields CDR1 SQVTM and CDR2 ANQGSEA. V was trimmed by 7 bases and J by 4 bases, leaving 13 bases between them. CDR3 DNA sequence: TGCAGCGGGTCACGGGGGCCAGAGACCCAGTACTTC. It is translated as CSGSRGPETQYF.

The table lists this clonotype with a few counts. The genes are TRBV20-1 and TRBJ2-7; a possible D gene is TRBD2 (7 bases). Trimming removed 0 bases from V and 2 bases from J, with 17 bases in between. Looked up from germline, CDR1 is DFQATT and CDR2 is SNEGSKA (reference sequence). The CDR3 covers 16 residues. The CDR3 DNA is TGCAGTGCTAGAGATACGGGGGGCAATATGCCCTACGAGCAGTACTTC. This translates into CSARDTGGNMPYEQYF.

This clonotype was observed at least ten times. The genes are TRBV7-9 and TRBJ1-2, with D possibly being TRBD1 (5 bases). The V and J ends lost 1 base and 4 bases respectively, with 10 bases between them. CDR1 and CDR2 from the germline V gene are SEHNR and FQNEAQ (reference sequence). This CDR3 is built from 14 residues. In DNA form, the CDR3 reads TGTGCCAGCAGCTTAGGGGACGGCTTCTATGGCTACACCTTC. This sequence encodes CASSLGDGFYGYTF.

The chain joins TRBV7-9 to TRBJ1-2; no firm D call. Germline loops: CDR1 SEHNR, CDR2 FQNEAQ (reference sequence). V lost 7 bases and J lost 5, with 8 bases in between. The CDR3 spans 11 residues. CDR3 sequence (DNA): TGTGCCAGCACCTCCATTTATGGCTACACCTTC. It codes for CASTSIYGYTF.

The chain carries TRBV6-1 and TRBJ1-5, with D uncertain. V dropped 5 bases and J dropped 2 bases, with 10 bases sitting between them. CDR3 length equals 14 residues. CDR1 MNHNS and CDR2 SASEGT come from the germline V gene. This chain's CDR3 is CASSPLAGNQPQHF. CDR3 nucleotides: TGTGCCAGCAGTCCCCTAGCGGGCAATCAGCCCCAGCATTTT.

The chain employs TRBV28 and TRBJ2-3, with 9 bases aligning to TRBD1. Germline-derived CDR1 and CDR2 are MDHEN and SYDVKM. The trim removed 10 bases at V and 4 bases at J, leaving 9 bases unmatched. The CDR3 extends over 14 amino acids. The CDR3 protein is CATDRDRVSDTQYF. For the CDR3, the DNA is TGTGCCACAGACCGGGACAGGGTTTCAGATACGCAGTATTTT.

The chain combines TRBV10-2 with TRBJ2-7; unclear D gene. With 8 bases removed from V and 3 bases from J, the gap between germline ends came to 14 bases. CDR3 length: 13 amino acids. In germline, CDR1 is WSHSY, CDR2 SAAADI. This chain's CDR3 is CASVGHLDYEQYF. Here the CDR3 DNA reads TGCGCCAGCGTAGGGCATTTAGACTACGAGCAGTACTTC.

The chain recombines TRBV7-3 with TRBJ2-1; D remains ambiguous. CDR1 SGHTA and CDR2 FQGTGA come from the germline V gene. The CDR3 is made up of 16 amino acids. Trimming took off 5 bases at V and 3 bases at J, with 17 bases between the two ends. The CDR3 DNA reads as TGTGCCAGCAGCCCCGCGAAGCGCGGAGACTACAATGAGCAGTTCTTC. It yields the protein CASSPAKRGDYNEQFF.